Detailed here is one T cell receptor beta chain. The target antigen is unknown. This specimen belongs to a study of siplizumab effects on memory and regulatory T cells. Study-wide results and caveats: Relative to controls at around 25%, mappable alloreactive CD4+ clones exhibited a mean Treg-derived proportion of approximately 70% with siplizumab. Siplizumab significantly decreased alloreactive sequences from unstimulated CD4+ memory cells. Naive T cells were seemingly more diverse than memory cells, and major contributions to the alloresponse seemed to be made by them.

The study assayed 75,000 to 100,000 TCR templates per sample. Libraries were prepared by immunoSEQ multiplex PCR; TCRdb keeps only in-frame clonotypes and omits some of them. The sample holds about 100,000 clones; over 90% are singletons and the top ten take 0.55% to 0.7%. The sequenced sample consisted of Tregs sorted from blood. This TCR came from a human donor in good health.

In nucleotides, the CDR3 is TGTGCCAGCAGCTCCCTCTTGGGTCCTGGCGACACCATATATTTT. Amino acids: CASSSLLGPGDTIYF. The V and J genes are TRBV5-5 and TRBJ1-3; no firm D call. Trimming removed 3 bases at V and 8 bases at J, with 18 bases between. CDR1 is SGHKS, CDR2 YYEKEE, per germline (reference sequence). The CDR3 length is 15 residues.